The T cell receptor (beta chain) described here comes from a study of blood T cells in healthy people across ages. Germline CDR1 SEHNR, CDR2 FQNEAQ (reference sequence). Trimming took 1 base from V and 6 from J, leaving 12 bases between them. The CDR3 contains 14 residues. This clonotype was observed once. Its target is not known. Study findings and constraints: Unsorted PBMCs blocked a conclusive comparison of naive and antigen-experienced cells. There was a strong correlation between TCR beta diversity and naive T cell percentage. Comparison with aged donors showed that long-lived donors had more naive CD4+ cells and higher diversity.

Alongside a J-beta primer mix, a sample-barcoded 5' primer served in a second PCR lasting roughly 6 to 11 cycles. TCRdb called the 5' RACE reads again in MiXCR, with one record for every CDR3 protein. The sample consists of 600,000 to 850,000 distinct CDR3 sequences, roughly 41% of them appearing once. This receptor was obtained from a woman aged 60-70 years in good health. The V gene is TRBV7-9, the J gene TRBJ1-2; D unclear. The sample consisted of blood. This chain's CDR3 is CASSLGSMVDGYTF. The CDR3 DNA is TGTGCCAGCAGCTTAGGATCAATGGTGGATGGCTACACCTTC.